This is a list of T cell receptor beta chains from one sample in a study of T cells after yellow fever vaccination. TCRdb passed the 5' RACE reads through MiXCR, listing each CDR3 protein once. The table shows about 260,000 distinct CDR3 sequences, with roughly 3.7% occurring only once. The sample was PBMCs, taken 15 days after the yellow fever booster vaccination. The receptors were gathered from a man younger than 30 who received the YFV17D yellow fever vaccine. CDR3s include the opening cysteine and the closing phenylalanine or tryptophan. A D gene is named only where the DNA matches it firmly. Rows may omit the clone size; those that give it use once, few, many or a size class.

j_call | d_call | v_call | clone_size | cdr3_aa | cdr3_nt
TRBJ2-3 | TRBD2 | TRBV12-3/TRBV12-4 | many | CASSQGLASDTQYF | TGTGCCAGCAGCCAAGGACTAGCGTCAGATACGCAGTATTTT
TRBJ2-2 | . | TRBV5-1 | many | CASRLVPNTGELFF | TGCGCCAGCAGACTAGTCCCGAACACCGGGGAGCTGTTTTTT
TRBJ2-1 | . | TRBV6-2/TRBV6-3 | many | CASIGDREQFF | TGTGCCAGCATCGGCGACCGTGAGCAGTTCTTC
TRBJ2-5 | . | TRBV5-1 | many | CASSFGDDREGTQYF | TGCGCCAGCAGTTTTGGGGACGACAGAGAGGGGACCCAGTACTTC
TRBJ1-4 | TRBD1 | TRBV10-2 | few | CASSEWTGQEKLFF | TGCGCCAGCAGTGAATGGACAGGGCAAGAAAAACTGTTTTTT
TRBJ2-2 | . | TRBV6-6 | many | CASSPNRNTGELFF | TGTGCCAGCAGCCCTAACCGGAACACCGGGGAGCTGTTTTTT
TRBJ1-2 | TRBD1 | TRBV20-1 | many | CSARWDSSYGYTF | TGCAGTGCTAGATGGGACAGTTCCTATGGCTACACCTTC
TRBJ2-6 | . | TRBV12-3/TRBV12-4 | few | CASSSTVLTAHAANVLTF | TGTGCCAGCAGTTCTACAGTTCTGACTGCTCATGCGGCCAACGTCCTGACTTTC
TRBJ1-2 | . | TRBV28 | . | CASSWQGGYGYTF | TGTGCCAGCAGTTGGCAGGGAGGCTATGGCTACACCTTC
TRBJ1-1 | . | TRBV24-1 | many | CATSDLRSDTEAFF | TGTGCCACCAGTGATTTGCGGTCGGACACTGAAGCTTTCTTT
TRBJ1-2 | . | TRBV5-1 | many | CASSLVAKGLSGYTF | TGCGCCAGCAGCTTGGTGGCCAAGGGGTTGTCGGGCTACACCTTC
TRBJ2-3 | TRBD1 | TRBV24-1 | many | CATSEGGAVTDTQYF | TGTGCCACCAGTGAAGGGGGCGCGGTAACAGATACGCAGTATTTT
TRBJ1-1 | . | TRBV10-2 | many | CASSEQASTEAFF | TGCGCCAGCAGTGAACAGGCTAGCACTGAAGCTTTCTTT
TRBJ2-2 | . | TRBV24-1 | many | CATSDGRVNTGELFF | TGTGCCACCAGTGATGGCAGGGTGAACACCGGGGAGCTGTTTTTT
TRBJ1-5 | . | TRBV30 | . | CAWSGKGYQPQHF | TGTGCCTGGAGTGGAAAGGGTTATCAGCCCCAGCATTTT
TRBJ1-5 | TRBD1 | TRBV4-3 | many | CASSQDGPGGRYQPQHF | TGCGCCAGCAGCCAAGACGGACCAGGGGGAAGGTATCAGCCCCAGCATTTT
TRBJ1-5 | . | TRBV5-1 | many | CASSPGTSSNQPQHF | TGCGCCAGCAGCCCCGGGACGTCTAGCAATCAGCCCCAGCATTTT
TRBJ1-5 | . | TRBV5-6 | many | CASSFYFGPYQPQHF | TGTGCCAGCAGCTTCTACTTTGGGCCGTATCAGCCCCAGCATTTT
TRBJ2-3 | . | TRBV4-2 | . | CASSSRDDNLADTQYF | TGTGCCAGCAGCTCTAGGGACGACAACCTGGCAGATACGCAGTATTTT
TRBJ2-5 | TRBD2 | TRBV4-2 | many | CASSQGDGSGGPKETQYF | TGTGCCAGCAGCCAAGGGGATGGTAGCGGGGGCCCAAAGGAGACCCAGTACTTC
TRBJ2-3 | TRBD1 | TRBV5-1 | many | CASSDGQGGTDTQYF | TGCGCCAGCAGCGATGGACAGGGGGGCACAGATACGCAGTATTTT
TRBJ2-5 | . | TRBV5-8 | many | CASSLSGRETQYF | TGTGCCAGCAGCCTCTCTGGCCGGGAGACCCAGTACTTC
TRBJ2-3 | TRBD2 | TRBV5-1 | many | CASASGGSDTQYF | TGCGCCAGCGCTAGCGGGGGGTCGGATACGCAGTATTTT
TRBJ2-1 | TRBD2 | TRBV27 | many | CASKTSGGISSYNEQFF | TGTGCCAGCAAGACTAGCGGGGGGATAAGCTCCTACAATGAGCAGTTCTTC
TRBJ1-1 | . | TRBV7-9 | many | CASSITGYTEAFF | TGTGCCAGCAGCATCACAGGGTACACTGAAGCTTTCTTT
TRBJ2-3 | . | TRBV5-4 | many | CASSTQPKHTDTQYF | TGTGCCAGCAGCACCCAACCGAAACACACAGATACGCAGTATTTT